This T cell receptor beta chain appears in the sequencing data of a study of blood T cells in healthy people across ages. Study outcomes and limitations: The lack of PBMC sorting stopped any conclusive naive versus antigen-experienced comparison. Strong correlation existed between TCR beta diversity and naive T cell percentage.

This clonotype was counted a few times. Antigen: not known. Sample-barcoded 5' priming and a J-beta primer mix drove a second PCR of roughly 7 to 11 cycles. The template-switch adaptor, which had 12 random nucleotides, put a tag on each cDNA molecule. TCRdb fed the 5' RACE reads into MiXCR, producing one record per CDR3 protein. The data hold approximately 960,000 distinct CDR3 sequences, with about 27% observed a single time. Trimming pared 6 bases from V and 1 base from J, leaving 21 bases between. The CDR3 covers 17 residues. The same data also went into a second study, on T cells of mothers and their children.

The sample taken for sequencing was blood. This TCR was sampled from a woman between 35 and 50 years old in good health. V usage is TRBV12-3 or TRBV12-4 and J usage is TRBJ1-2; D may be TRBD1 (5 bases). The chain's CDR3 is CASSLAELMGGNYGYTF. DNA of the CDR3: TGTGCCAGCAGCCTAGCTGAGTTAATGGGGGGTAACTATGGCTACACCTTC.